Detailed here is one T cell receptor (beta chain). Seattle cases were enrolled at active infection and followed longitudinally. The authors' processing: Scientists estimated how many nucleated cells there were by amplifying reference gene primers. Assay used: immunoSEQ multiplex PCR; TCRdb lists only in-frame clones, some missing. The DNA gave D and trimming, while V, J and clone size come from that table. The repertoire holds 250,000 to 300,000 clones, with about 86% as singletons. The sample comes from a study of blood T cell repertoires in COVID-19. At the level of the study: T cells, B-cell-depleted T cells, or PBMCs provided the cDNA or gDNA that served as material.

CDR1 LNHNV and CDR2 YYDKDF come from the germline V gene (reference sequence). This CDR3 is built from 15 residues. V was cut by 5 bases and J by 2 bases, with 15 bases left in between. The TCR comes from a woman aged 25 to 39 with COVID-19, enrolled during active disease. V and J are TRBV15 and TRBJ1-1; D might be TRBD1 (5 bases). Sequenced: peripheral blood. CDR3 coding DNA: TGTGCCACCAGCCCTTCAGGGTCCAGAAACACTGAAGCTTTCTTT. Translated: CATSPSGSRNTEAFF. The entire variable domain, with the rest obtained from reference TRBV15 and TRBJ1-1, is as follows: DAMVIQNPRYQVTQFGKPVTLSCSQTLNHNVMYWYQQKSSQAPKLLFHYYDKDFNNEADTPDNFQSRRPNTSFCFLDIRSPGLGDTAMYLCATSPSGSRNTEAFFGQGTRLTVV.